This passage covers 6 T cell receptor beta chains from one sample sequenced in a study of Graves' ophthalmopathy and Graves' hyperthyroidism. RNA transcripts served as template for amplifying TCR beta CDR3 sequences. Amplification began with first-round RT-PCR using HTBI primers, then second-round multiplex PCR was performed. One entry per CDR3 protein results from TCRdb running MiXCR on the multiplex PCR reads. Among hundreds of thousands of distinct CDR3 sequences listed, approximately 40% were seen once. The specimen was peripheral blood. These receptor sequences come from an adult man with Graves' ophthalmopathy.

The chain couples TRBV7-9 to TRBJ2-6; D perhaps matches TRBD1 (6 bases). From germline, CDR1 is SEHNR and CDR2 FQNEAQ (reference sequence). CDR3 length: 16 residues. V was pared by 5 bases and J by 2 bases, with 13 bases between. CDR3 region: CASSIRGNTGANVLTF. In DNA, the CDR3 is TGTGCCAGCAGCATAAGGGGGAACACTGGGGCCAACGTCCTGACTTTC. The full variable domain, its missing parts supplied by reference TRBV7-9 and TRBJ2-6, is DTGVSQNPRHKITKRGQNVTFRCDPISEHNRLYWYRQTLGQGPEFLTYFQNEAQLEKSRLLSDRFSAERPKGSFSTLEIQRTEQGDSAMYLCASSIRGNTGANVLTFGAGSRLTVL.

Regarding this clonotype: Given a much more abundant clone one base away, this may be a read error. V gene TRBV2 combines with J gene TRBJ1-2; TRBD1 aligns across 8 bases. Germline V gives CDR1 SNHLY, CDR2 FYNNEI. There are 17 residues in the CDR3. The CDR3 loop reads CASSPFVSRKQGGGYIF. The CDR3 nucleotides are TGTGCCAGCAGTCCCTTCGTCTCCCGAAAACAGGGGGGCGGCTACATCTTC.

The genes are TRBV9 and TRBJ1-1; 7 nucleotides line up with TRBD1. J was trimmed by 0 bases and V by 2 bases; bases with no gene match: 1. CDR1 and CDR2 from the germline V gene are SGDLS and YYNGEE. The CDR3 spans 14 residues. CDR3: CASSVQGVNTEAFF. CDR3 nucleotide sequence: TGTGCCAGCAGCGTCCAGGGGGTGAACACTGAAGCTTTCTTT.

This clonotype came up many times. The chain recombines TRBV7-9 with TRBJ2-5; the match to TRBD1 covers 7 bases. Germline V CDR1 and CDR2: SEHNR, FQNEAQ (reference sequence). The CDR3 spans 13 residues. Losses at the gene ends were 10 bases for V and 2 bases for J; bases not matched to a gene: 7. The CDR3 here is CAIIRDSQETQYF. The CDR3, as DNA: TGTGCCATCATTCGGGACAGTCAAGAGACCCAGTACTTC.

DNA of the CDR3: TGTGCCAGCAGCTCCCTCGGGACCTCGGCCTACGAGCAGTACTTC. It is translated as CASSSLGTSAYEQYF. The rearrangement joins TRBV5-6 to TRBJ2-7; possibly TRBD1 or TRBD2 for D (5 bases each). Trimming left V 3 bases short and J 2 bases short, with 15 bases between. The CDR3 spans 15 residues. In germline, CDR1 is SGHDT, CDR2 YYEEEE.

This clonotype showed up just a few times. V gene TRBV9 combines with J gene TRBJ1-6, with no clear D. The V gene lost 4 bases and the J gene lost 6 bases, with 17 bases spanning the gap. Germline CDR1 SGDLS, CDR2 YYNGEE. There are 16 residues in the CDR3. Here the CDR3 DNA reads TGTGCCAGCAGCAAGACGGCGGGTCTGGCTAATTCACCCCTCCACTTT. Protein sequence: CASSKTAGLANSPLHF.